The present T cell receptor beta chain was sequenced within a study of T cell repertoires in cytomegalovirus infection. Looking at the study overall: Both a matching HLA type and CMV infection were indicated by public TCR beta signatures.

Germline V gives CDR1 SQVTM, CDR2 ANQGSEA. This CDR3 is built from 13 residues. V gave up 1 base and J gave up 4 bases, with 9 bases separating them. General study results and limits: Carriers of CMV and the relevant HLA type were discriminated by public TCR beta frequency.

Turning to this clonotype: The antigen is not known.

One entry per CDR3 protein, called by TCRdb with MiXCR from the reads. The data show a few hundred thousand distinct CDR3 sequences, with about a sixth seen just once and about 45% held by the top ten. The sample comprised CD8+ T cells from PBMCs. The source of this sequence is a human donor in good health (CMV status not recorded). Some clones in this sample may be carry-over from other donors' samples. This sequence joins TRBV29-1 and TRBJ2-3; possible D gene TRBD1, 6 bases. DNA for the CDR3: TGCAGCGTTGAAGGGCAGGGGTCAGATACGCAGTATTTT. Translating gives CSVEGQGSDTQYF.